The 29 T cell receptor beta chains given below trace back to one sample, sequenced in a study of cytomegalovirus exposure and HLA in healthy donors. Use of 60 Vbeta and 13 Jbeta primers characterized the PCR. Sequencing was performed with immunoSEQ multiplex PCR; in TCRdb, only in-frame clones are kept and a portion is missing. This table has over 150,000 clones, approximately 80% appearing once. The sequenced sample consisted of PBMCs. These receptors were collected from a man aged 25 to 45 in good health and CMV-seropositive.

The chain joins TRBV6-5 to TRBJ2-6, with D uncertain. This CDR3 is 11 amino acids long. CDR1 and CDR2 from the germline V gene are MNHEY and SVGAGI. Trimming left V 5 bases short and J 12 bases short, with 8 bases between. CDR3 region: CASSTPGVLTF. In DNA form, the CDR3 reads TGTGCCAGCAGTACCCCCGGCGTCCTGACTTTC.

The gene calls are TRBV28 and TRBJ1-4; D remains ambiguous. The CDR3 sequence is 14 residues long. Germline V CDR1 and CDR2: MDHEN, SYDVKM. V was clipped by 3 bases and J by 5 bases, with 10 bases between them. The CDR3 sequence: CASSFYSWNEKLFF. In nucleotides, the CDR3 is TGTGCCAGCAGTTTCTACAGCTGGAATGAAAAACTGTTTTTT.

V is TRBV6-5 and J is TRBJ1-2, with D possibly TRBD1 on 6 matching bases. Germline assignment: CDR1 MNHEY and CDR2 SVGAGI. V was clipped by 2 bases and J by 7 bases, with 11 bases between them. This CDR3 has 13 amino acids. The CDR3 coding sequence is TGTGCCAGCAGTTACGGAGAGACAGGTGGCTACACCTTC. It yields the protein CASSYGETGGYTF.

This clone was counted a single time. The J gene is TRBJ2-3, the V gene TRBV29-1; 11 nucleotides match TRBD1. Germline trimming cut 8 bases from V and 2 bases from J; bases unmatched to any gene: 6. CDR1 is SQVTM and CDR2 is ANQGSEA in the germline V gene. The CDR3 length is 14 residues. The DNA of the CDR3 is TGCAGCACTTCGGGACAGGGGGACACAGATACGCAGTATTTT. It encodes CSTSGQGDTDTQYF.

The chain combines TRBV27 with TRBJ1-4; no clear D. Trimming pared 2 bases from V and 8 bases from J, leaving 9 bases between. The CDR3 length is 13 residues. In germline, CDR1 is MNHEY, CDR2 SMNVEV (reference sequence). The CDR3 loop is CASSLITGEKLFF. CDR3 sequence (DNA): TGTGCCAGCAGTTTAATCACGGGGGAAAAACTGTTTTTT. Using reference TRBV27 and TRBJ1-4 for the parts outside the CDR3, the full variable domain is EAQVTQNPRYLITVTGKKLTVTCSQNMNHEYMSWYRQDPGLGLRQIYYSMNVEVTDKGDVPEGYKVSRKEKRNFPLILESPSPNQTSLYFCASSLITGEKLFFGSGTQLSVL.

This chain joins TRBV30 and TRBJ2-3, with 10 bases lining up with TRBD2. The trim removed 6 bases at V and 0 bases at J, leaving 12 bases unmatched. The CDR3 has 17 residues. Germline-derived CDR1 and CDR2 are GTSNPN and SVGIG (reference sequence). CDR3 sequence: CACNPRLAGRSTDTQYF. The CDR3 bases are TGTGCCTGTAACCCGAGACTAGCGGGCCGAAGCACAGATACGCAGTATTTT.

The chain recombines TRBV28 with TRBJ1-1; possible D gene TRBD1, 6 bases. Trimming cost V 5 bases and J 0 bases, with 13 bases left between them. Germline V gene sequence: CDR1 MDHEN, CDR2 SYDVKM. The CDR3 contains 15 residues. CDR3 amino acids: CASSLLTGLNTEAFF. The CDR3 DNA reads TGTGCCAGCAGTCTATTGACAGGTTTGAACACTGAAGCTTTCTTT. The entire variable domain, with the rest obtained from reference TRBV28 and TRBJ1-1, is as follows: DVKVTQSSRYLVKRTGEKVFLECVQDMDHENMFWYRQDPGLGLRLIYFSYDVKMKEKGDIPEGYSVSREKKERFSLILESASTNQTSMYLCASSLLTGLNTEAFFGQGTRLTVV.

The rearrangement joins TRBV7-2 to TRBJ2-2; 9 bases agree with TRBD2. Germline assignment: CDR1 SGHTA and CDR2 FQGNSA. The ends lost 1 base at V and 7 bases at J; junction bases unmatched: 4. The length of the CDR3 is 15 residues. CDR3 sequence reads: CASSLVTSGGGELFF. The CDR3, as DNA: TGTGCCAGCAGCTTAGTGACTAGCGGCGGCGGGGAGCTGTTTTTT.

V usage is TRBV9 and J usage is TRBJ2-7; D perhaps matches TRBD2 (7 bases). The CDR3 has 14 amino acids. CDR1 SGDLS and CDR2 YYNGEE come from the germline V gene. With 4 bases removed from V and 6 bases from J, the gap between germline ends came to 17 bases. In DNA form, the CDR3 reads TGTGCCAGCAGCCCCCATGGGGGGGGCGGCGAGCAGTACTTC. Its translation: CASSPHGGGGEQYF.

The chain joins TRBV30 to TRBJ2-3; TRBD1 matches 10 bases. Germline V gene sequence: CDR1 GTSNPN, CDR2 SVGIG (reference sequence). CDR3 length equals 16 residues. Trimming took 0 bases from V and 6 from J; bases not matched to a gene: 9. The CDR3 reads CAWSVDSGTGVDTQYF. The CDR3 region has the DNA TGTGCCTGGAGTGTAGACTCGGGGACAGGGGTGGATACGCAGTATTTT.

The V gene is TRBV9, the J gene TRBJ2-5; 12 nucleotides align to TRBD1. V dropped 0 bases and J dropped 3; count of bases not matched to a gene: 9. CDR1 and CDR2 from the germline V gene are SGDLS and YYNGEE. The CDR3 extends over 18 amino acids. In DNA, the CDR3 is TGTGCCAGCAGCGTAGGTTCCCGGGACAGGGGGCGTAAAGAGACCCAGTACTTC. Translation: CASSVGSRDRGRKETQYF.

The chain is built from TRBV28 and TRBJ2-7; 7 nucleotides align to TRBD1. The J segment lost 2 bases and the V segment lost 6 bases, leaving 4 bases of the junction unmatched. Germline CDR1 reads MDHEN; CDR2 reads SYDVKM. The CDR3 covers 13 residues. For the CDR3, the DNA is TGTGCCAGCAGCGACAGGGACCCCTACGAGCAGTACTTC. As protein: CASSDRDPYEQYF.

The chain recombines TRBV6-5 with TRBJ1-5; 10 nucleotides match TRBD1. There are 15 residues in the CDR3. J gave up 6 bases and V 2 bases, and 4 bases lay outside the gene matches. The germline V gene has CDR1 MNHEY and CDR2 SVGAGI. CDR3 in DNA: TGTGCCAGCAGTTACACCCGGGACAGGGGTCAGCCCCAGCATTTT. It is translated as CASSYTRDRGQPQHF.

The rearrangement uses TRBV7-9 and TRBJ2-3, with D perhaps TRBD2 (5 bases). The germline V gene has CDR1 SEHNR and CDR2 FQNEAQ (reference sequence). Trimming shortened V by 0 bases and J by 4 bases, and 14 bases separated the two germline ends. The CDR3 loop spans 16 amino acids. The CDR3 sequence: CASSLARGEGPDTQYF. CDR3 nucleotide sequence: TGTGCCAGCAGCTTAGCCCGGGGAGAGGGCCCAGATACGCAGTATTTT.

The CDR3 nucleotides are TGTGCCACCAGCAGCGGGGGATACGAGCAGTACTTC. It translates to CATSSGGYEQYF. The rearrangement uses TRBV15 and TRBJ2-7; possible D gene TRBD2, 6 bases. Between the trimmed V and J ends, which lost 3 bases and 4 bases, there was a span of 7 bases. Germline assignment: CDR1 LNHNV and CDR2 YYDKDF (reference sequence). This CDR3 spans 12 amino acids.

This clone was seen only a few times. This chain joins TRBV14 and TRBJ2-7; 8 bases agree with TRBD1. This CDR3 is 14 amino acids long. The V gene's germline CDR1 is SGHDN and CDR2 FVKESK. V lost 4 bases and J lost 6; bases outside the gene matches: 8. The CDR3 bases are TGTGCCAGCAGCCCGTACTTGACAGGGGTCGAGCAGTACTTC. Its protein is CASSPYLTGVEQYF.

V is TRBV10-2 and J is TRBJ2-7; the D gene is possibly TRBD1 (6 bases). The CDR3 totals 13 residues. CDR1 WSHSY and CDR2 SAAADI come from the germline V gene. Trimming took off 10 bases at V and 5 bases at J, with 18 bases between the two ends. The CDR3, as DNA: TGCGCCACAGGACAGTTAGGATCTGACGAGCAGTACTTC. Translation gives CATGQLGSDEQYF.

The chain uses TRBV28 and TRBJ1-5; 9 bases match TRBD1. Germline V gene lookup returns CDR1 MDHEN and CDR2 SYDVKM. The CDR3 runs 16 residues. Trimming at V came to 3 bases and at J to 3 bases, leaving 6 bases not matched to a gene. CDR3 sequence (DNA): TGTGCCAGCAGTTTCGTGACAGGGGGAAACAATCAGCCCCAGCATTTT. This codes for CASSFVTGGNNQPQHF. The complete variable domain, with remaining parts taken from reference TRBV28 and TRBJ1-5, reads DVKVTQSSRYLVKRTGEKVFLECVQDMDHENMFWYRQDPGLGLRLIYFSYDVKMKEKGDIPEGYSVSREKKERFSLILESASTNQTSMYLCASSFVTGGNNQPQHFGDGTRLSIL.

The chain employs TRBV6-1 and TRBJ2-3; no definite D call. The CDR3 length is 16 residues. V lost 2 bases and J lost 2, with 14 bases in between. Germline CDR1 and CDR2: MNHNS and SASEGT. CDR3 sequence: CASSENPSSHTDTQYF. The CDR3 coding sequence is TGTGCCAGCAGTGAAAACCCTAGTTCACACACAGATACGCAGTATTTT.

CDR3 nucleotide sequence: TGTGCCAGCACCTCGTTCCCCTACGAGCAGTACTTC. Encoded protein: CASTSFPYEQYF. The V call is TRBV7-2, the J call TRBJ2-7; D call uncertain. V was shortened by 7 bases and J by 2 bases, with 9 bases between the two germline ends. Germline CDR1 is SGHTA and CDR2 is FQGNSA. The length of the CDR3 is 12 residues. Filled out from reference TRBV7-2 and TRBJ2-7, the complete variable domain reads GAGVSQSPSNKVTEKGKDVELRCDPISGHTALYWYRQSLGQGLEFLIYFQGNSAPDKSGLPSDRFSAERTGGSVSTLTIQRTQQEDSAVYLCASTSFPYEQYFGPGTRLTVT.

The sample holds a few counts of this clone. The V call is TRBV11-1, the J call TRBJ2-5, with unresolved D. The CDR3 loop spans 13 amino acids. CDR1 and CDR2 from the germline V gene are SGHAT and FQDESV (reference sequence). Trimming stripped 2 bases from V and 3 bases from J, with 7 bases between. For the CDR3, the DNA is TGTGCCAGCAGCTTAAGCAAGAAAGAGACCCAGTACTTC. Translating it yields CASSLSKKETQYF.

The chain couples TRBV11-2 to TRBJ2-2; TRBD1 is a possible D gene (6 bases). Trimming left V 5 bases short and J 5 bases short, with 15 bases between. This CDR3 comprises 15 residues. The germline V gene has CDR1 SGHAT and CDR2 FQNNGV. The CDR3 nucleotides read TGTGCCAGCAGCAAGGACGGTAGGGGGACCGGGGAGCTGTTTTTT. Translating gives CASSKDGRGTGELFF.

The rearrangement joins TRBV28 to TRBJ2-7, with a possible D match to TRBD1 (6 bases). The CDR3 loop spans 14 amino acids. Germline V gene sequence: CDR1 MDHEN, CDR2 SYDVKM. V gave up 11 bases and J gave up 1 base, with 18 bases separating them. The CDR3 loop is CAAHQGHSSYEQYF. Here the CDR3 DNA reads TGTGCCGCACACCAGGGACACTCGTCCTACGAGCAGTACTTC. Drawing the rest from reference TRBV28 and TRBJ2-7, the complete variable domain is DVKVTQSSRYLVKRTGEKVFLECVQDMDHENMFWYRQDPGLGLRLIYFSYDVKMKEKGDIPEGYSVSREKKERFSLILESASTNQTSMYLCAAHQGHSSYEQYFGPGTRLTVT.

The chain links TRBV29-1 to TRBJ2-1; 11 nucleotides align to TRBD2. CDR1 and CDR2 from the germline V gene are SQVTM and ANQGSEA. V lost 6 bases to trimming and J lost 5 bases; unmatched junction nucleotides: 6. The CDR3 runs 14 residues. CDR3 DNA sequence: TGCAGCGTATGGCCGGGACTAGCGGACAATGAGCAGTTCTTC. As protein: CSVWPGLADNEQFF.

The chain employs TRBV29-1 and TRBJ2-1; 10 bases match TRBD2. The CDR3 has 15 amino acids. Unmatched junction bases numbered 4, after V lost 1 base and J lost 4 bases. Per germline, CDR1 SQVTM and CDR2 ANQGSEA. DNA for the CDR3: TGCAGCGTTGAAGGAGCGGGAGGGTCGTACAATGAGCAGTTCTTC. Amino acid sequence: CSVEGAGGSYNEQFF.

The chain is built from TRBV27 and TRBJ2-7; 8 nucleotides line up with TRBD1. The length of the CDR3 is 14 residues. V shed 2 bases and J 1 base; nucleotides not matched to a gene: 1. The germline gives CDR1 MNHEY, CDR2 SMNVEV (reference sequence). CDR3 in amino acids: CASSLNRGSYEQYF. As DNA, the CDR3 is TGTGCCAGCAGTTTAAACAGGGGGTCCTACGAGCAGTACTTC.

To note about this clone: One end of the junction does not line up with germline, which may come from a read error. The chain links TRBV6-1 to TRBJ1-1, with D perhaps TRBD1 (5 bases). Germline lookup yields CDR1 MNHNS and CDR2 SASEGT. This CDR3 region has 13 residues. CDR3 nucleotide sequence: TGTGCCAGCAGCCCTGTCCAGGGCACTGAAACTTTCTTT. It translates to CASSPVQGTETFF.

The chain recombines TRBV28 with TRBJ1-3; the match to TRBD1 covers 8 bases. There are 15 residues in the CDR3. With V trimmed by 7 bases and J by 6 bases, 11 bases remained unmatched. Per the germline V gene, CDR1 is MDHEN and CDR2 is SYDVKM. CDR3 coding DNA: TGTGCCAGCACCTGGGGGCAGGGGGCTGAAAACACCATATATTTT. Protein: CASTWGQGAENTIYF.

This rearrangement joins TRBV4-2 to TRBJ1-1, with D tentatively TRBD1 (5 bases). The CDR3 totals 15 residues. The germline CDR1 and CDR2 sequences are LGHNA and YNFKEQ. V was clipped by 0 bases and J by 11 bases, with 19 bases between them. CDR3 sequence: CASSQDGRGGASAFF. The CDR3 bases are TGTGCCAGCAGCCAAGATGGGCGGGGGGGAGCTTCGGCTTTCTTT.